One and the same sample provided the 8 T cell receptor beta chains below, sequenced in a study of OX40 agonist ivuxolimab in advanced cancers. Using immunoSEQ multiplex PCR, the repertoire was profiled, and TCRdb retains in-frame clones only, with some absent. The sample has tens of thousands of clones; 93% are singletons. The specimen comprised CD4+ or CD8+ T cells sorted from blood, sampled in a trial of the OX40 agonist ivuxolimab. The receptors shown here come from an adult with an advanced solid tumor such as melanoma, head and neck, liver or kidney cancer.

The chain links TRBV9 to TRBJ1-2, with D possibly TRBD1 on 6 matching bases. This CDR3 comprises 15 residues. Looked up from germline, CDR1 is SGDLS and CDR2 is YYNGEE. V lost 0 bases and J 5 bases, leaving 14 bases between the germline ends. CDR3 DNA: TGTGCCAGCAGCGTAGCAGCCGGGGGCGGGTATGGCTACACCTTC. Translation: CASSVAAGGGYGYTF.

V usage is TRBV2 and J usage is TRBJ2-1; TRBD2 might be the D (5 bases). V was trimmed by 2 bases and J by 3 bases, leaving 14 bases between them. Germline CDR1 SNHLY, CDR2 FYNNEI. The CDR3 covers 16 residues. The CDR3 is CASSERNPGYYNEQFF. The CDR3 DNA is TGTGCCAGCAGTGAAAGAAACCCGGGGTACTACAATGAGCAGTTCTTC.

J is TRBJ2-7 and V is TRBV7-2; maybe TRBD1 (5 bases). V was trimmed by 2 bases and J by 5 bases, leaving 7 bases between them. CDR1 is SGHTA, CDR2 FQGNSA, per germline. This CDR3 is built from 12 residues. Written as DNA, the CDR3 is TGTGCCAGCAGCTTACAGGGTAACGAGCAGTACTTC. This gives the protein CASSLQGNEQYF.

The V and J genes are TRBV2 and TRBJ2-3; D is undetermined. V shed 4 bases and J shed 1 base, with 9 bases lying between them. This CDR3 is built from 14 residues. Looked up from germline, CDR1 is SNHLY and CDR2 is FYNNEI. This CDR3 reads CASSGGLGTDTQYF. DNA for the CDR3: TGTGCCAGCAGTGGAGGCCTAGGCACAGATACGCAGTATTTT.

The rearrangement uses TRBV19 and TRBJ2-2, with D possibly being TRBD2 (6 bases). V lost 6 bases, J lost 1 base, and 9 bases lay in between. Germline V gives CDR1 LNHDA, CDR2 SQIVND (reference sequence). This CDR3 is 14 amino acids long. For the CDR3, the DNA is TGTGCCAGTAGCCCGGGACTGAACACCGGGGAGCTGTTTTTT. This codes for CASSPGLNTGELFF. Full variable domain (outside the CDR3, taken from reference TRBV19 and TRBJ2-2): DGGITQSPKYLFRKEGQNVTLSCEQNLNHDAMYWYRQDPGQGLRLIYYSQIVNDFQKGDIAEGYSVSREKKESFPLTVTSAQKNPTAFYLCASSPGLNTGELFFGEGSRLTVL.

The chain is built from TRBV9 and TRBJ1-3; the D is unclear. Germline values: CDR1 SGDLS, CDR2 YYNGEE. With 0 bases removed from V and 0 bases from J, the gap between germline ends came to 7 bases. The CDR3 extends over 15 amino acids. The CDR3 region is CASSVGVGSGNTIYF. The CDR3 DNA reads as TGTGCCAGCAGCGTAGGGGTGGGCTCTGGAAACACCATATATTTT.

The gene calls are TRBV27 and TRBJ2-7, with 8 bases aligning to TRBD1. Germline V lookup: CDR1 MNHEY, CDR2 SMNVEV (reference sequence). The V and J ends lost 10 bases and 5 bases, in that order; junction bases with no gene match: 13. The CDR3 length is 14 residues. The CDR3 reads CATQIGTGLHEQYF. The CDR3 DNA sequence: TGTGCCACCCAAATCGGGACAGGCCTCCACGAGCAGTACTTC.

Regarding this clone: This specimen includes other DNA sequences encoding the same CDR3. The V call is TRBV5-1, the J call TRBJ1-1, with D hard to call. V lost 0 bases to trimming and J lost 4 bases, with 7 bases between them. Germline loops: CDR1 SGHRS, CDR2 YFSETQ. CDR3 size: 13 residues. The chain's CDR3 is CASSLGGSTEAFF. The CDR3 coding sequence is TGCGCCAGCAGCTTGGGTGGGAGCACTGAAGCTTTCTTT.